This T cell receptor (beta chain) was observed in a study of CD8 T cells in Susac syndrome. RNA in amounts of roughly 0.5 to 1 ug was reverse transcribed with random hexamers. By means of immunoSEQ multiplex PCR, TCR beta CDR3 spanning 54 Vbeta and 13 Jbeta underwent amplification. TCRdb redid the calling of the immunoSEQ multiplex PCR reads with MiXCR, one entry per CDR3 protein. Of almost 450,000 distinct CDR3 sequences in the sample, about 85% were seen once. Germline V gene lookup returns CDR1 SNHLY and CDR2 FYNNEI. The CDR3 totals 15 residues. V was clipped by 1 base and J by 1 base, with 11 bases between them. CD8+ and CD4+ T cells taken from blood had their TCR beta sequenced. The CD8+ and CD4+ T cells were isolated magnetically using a negative isolation approach, whereas the TEMRA cells were enriched by FACS. This clonotype was detected a few times.

The chain has TRBV2 and TRBJ2-7; D gene unclear. This TCR derives from a human donor with multiple sclerosis. Material: CD8+ T cells from PBMCs. CDR3 residues: CASSEDGTGSYEQYF. The CDR3 DNA reads TGTGCCAGCAGTGAAGATGGCACGGGTTCCTACGAGCAGTACTTC.